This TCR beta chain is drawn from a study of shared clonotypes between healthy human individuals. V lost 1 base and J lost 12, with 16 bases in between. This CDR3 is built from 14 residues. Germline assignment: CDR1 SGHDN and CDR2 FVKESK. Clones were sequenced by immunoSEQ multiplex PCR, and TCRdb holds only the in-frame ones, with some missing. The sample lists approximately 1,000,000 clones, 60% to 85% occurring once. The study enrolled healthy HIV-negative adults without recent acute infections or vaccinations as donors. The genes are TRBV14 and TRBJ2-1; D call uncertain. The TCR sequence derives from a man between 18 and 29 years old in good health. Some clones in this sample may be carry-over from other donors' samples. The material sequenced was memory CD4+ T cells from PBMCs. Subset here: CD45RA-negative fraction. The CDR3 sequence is CASSQGIVYGRQFF. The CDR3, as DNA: TGTGCCAGCAGCCAAGGAATAGTGTACGGTCGGCAGTTCTTC.